Presented here are 27 T cell receptor beta chains from one specimen sequenced in a study of T cell repertoires in cytomegalovirus infection. From the reads, TCRdb called clonotypes with MiXCR, one entry per CDR3 protein. The data contain about 240,000 distinct CDR3 sequences, more than 9% of them seen just once; the ten biggest clones take up 1.5% to 2%. Sequencing used PBMCs. All receptors come from a human donor in good health (CMV status not recorded). Some clones in this sample may be carry-over from other donors' samples.

This chain connects TRBV7-2 to TRBJ2-5, with D unresolved. The CDR3 is 12 amino acids. CDR1 and CDR2 from the germline V gene are SGHTA and FQGNSA. V shed 3 bases and J shed 1 base, with 3 bases lying between them. The CDR3 loop is CASSFTQETQYF. The CDR3, as DNA: TGTGCCAGCAGCTTTACCCAAGAGACCCAGTACTTC.

There are many counts of this clonotype. The J gene is TRBJ2-5, the V gene TRBV7-2; 12 positions agree with TRBD2. Germline-derived CDR1 and CDR2 are SGHTA and FQGNSA. The length of the CDR3 is 18 residues. Losses at the gene ends were 5 bases for V and 5 bases for J; bases not matched to a gene: 15. The CDR3 DNA reads TGTGCCAGCAGCCTGCGATTTACTAGCGGGGGGCCCCAGGAGACCCAGTACTTC. It specifies CASSLRFTSGGPQETQYF.

This clonotype was seen ten or more times. This chain connects TRBV7-2 to TRBJ2-1; D uncertain. Germline CDR1 SGHTA, CDR2 FQGNSA. Trimming shortened V by 10 bases and J by 0 bases, and 10 bases separated the two germline ends. The CDR3 spans 13 residues. The CDR3 loop is CANQQSSYNEQFF. The DNA for the CDR3 is TGTGCCAATCAACAAAGCTCCTACAATGAGCAGTTCTTC.

A few counts support this clonotype. The chain carries TRBV20-1 and TRBJ1-1, with D unclear. Germline assignment: CDR1 DFQATT and CDR2 SNEGSKA (reference sequence). With 3 bases removed from V and 1 base from J, the gap between germline ends came to 15 bases. CDR3 length: 15 residues. CDR3 coding DNA: TGCAGTGCTAGTCCCCGGACGGCGGCGAACACTGAAGCTTTCTTT. Residues: CSASPRTAANTEAFF.

J is TRBJ2-5 and V is TRBV4-1; D not certain. CDR3 length: 15 amino acids. Per germline, CDR1 MGHRA and CDR2 YSYEKL. The V gene lost 3 bases and the J gene lost 5 bases, with 16 bases spanning the gap. The CDR3 here is CASSQPLGLLETQYF. In DNA form, the CDR3 reads TGCGCCAGCAGCCAGCCCCTCGGGTTGTTGGAGACCCAGTACTTC.

This clonotype was found many times. The rearrangement links TRBV7-2 to TRBJ1-1; the D is unclear. Looked up from germline, CDR1 is SGHTA and CDR2 is FQGNSA. The CDR3 covers 11 residues. The V gene lost 9 bases and the J gene lost 11 bases, with 16 bases spanning the gap. CDR3 loop: CAREAGNRAFF. As DNA, the CDR3 is TGTGCCAGGGAGGCCGGCAACCGGGCTTTCTTT.

This clonotype was detected a few times. DNA of the CDR3: TGTGCCAGCAGCTCCCCAAGCGGGTCTTATGGCTACACCTTC. It specifies CASSSPSGSYGYTF. The chain has TRBV7-2 and TRBJ1-2, with unresolved D. This CDR3 is 14 amino acids long. Trimming removed 4 bases at V and 5 bases at J, with 14 bases between. Germline V gene lookup returns CDR1 SGHTA and CDR2 FQGNSA. Drawing the rest from reference TRBV7-2 and TRBJ1-2, the complete variable domain is GAGVSQSPSNKVTEKGKDVELRCDPISGHTALYWYRQSLGQGLEFLIYFQGNSAPDKSGLPSDRFSAERTGGSVSTLTIQRTQQEDSAVYLCASSSPSGSYGYTFGSGTRLTVV.

There are many counts of this clonotype. The chain combines TRBV5-4 with TRBJ2-2, with 7 nucleotides matching TRBD1. With 3 bases clipped from V and 1 base from J, the junction kept 3 bases outside the gene matches. Germline CDR1 reads SGHNT; CDR2 reads YYREEE (reference sequence). This CDR3 spans 15 amino acids. CDR3 protein: CASSSGQRNTGELFF. CDR3 bases: TGTGCCAGCAGCTCGGGACAGAGGAACACCGGGGAGCTGTTTTTT.

DNA of the CDR3: TGCAGTGCAGTCGTCCCGATAGCGGGGGGCTACCAAGAGACCCAGTACTTC. Its translation: CSAVVPIAGGYQETQYF. The chain recombines TRBV20-1 with TRBJ2-5, with 10 nucleotides matching TRBD2. The CDR3 covers 17 residues. J lost 0 bases, V lost 6 bases, and 13 bases had no gene match. Germline CDR1 and CDR2: DFQATT and SNEGSKA (reference sequence).

The chain is built from TRBV19 and TRBJ2-1, with 12 nucleotides matching TRBD2. The CDR3 runs to 18 residues. After removal of 7 bases from V and 0 bases from J, the junction contained 10 bases not matched to a gene. Per germline, CDR1 LNHDA and CDR2 SQIVND (reference sequence). CDR3 in amino acids: CASTLGTSGSSSYNEQFF. CDR3 DNA sequence: TGTGCCAGTACCCTGGGGACTAGCGGGTCTAGCTCCTACAATGAGCAGTTCTTC. The full variable domain, its missing parts supplied by reference TRBV19 and TRBJ2-1, is DGGITQSPKYLFRKEGQNVTLSCEQNLNHDAMYWYRQDPGQGLRLIYYSQIVNDFQKGDIAEGYSVSREKKESFPLTVTSAQKNPTAFYLCASTLGTSGSSSYNEQFFGPGTRLTVL.

This clonotype was observed at least ten times. The V and J genes are TRBV7-2 and TRBJ1-3; TRBD1 might be the D (5 bases). The ends were cut back, 5 bases at V and 0 bases at J, with 14 bases in the middle. The CDR3 runs 16 residues. CDR1 is SGHTA and CDR2 is FQGNSA in the germline V gene. DNA of the CDR3: TGTGCCAGCAGCCGTGCCGGGGGGGGCTCTGGAAACACCATATATTTT. Translated, it gives CASSRAGGGSGNTIYF.

This clonotype was recorded at least ten times. The chain carries TRBV28 and TRBJ2-5; weak D call: TRBD1 (7 bases). Germline assignment: CDR1 MDHEN and CDR2 SYDVKM. CDR3 length: 16 amino acids. Trimming took off 2 bases at V and 3 bases at J, with 16 bases between the two ends. The CDR3 is CASSLVAEGAKETQYF. As DNA, the CDR3 is TGTGCCAGCAGTTTAGTGGCGGAGGGGGCGAAAGAGACCCAGTACTTC.

This clonotype was seen ten or more times. The chain combines TRBV27 with TRBJ2-2, with a tentative D call TRBD2 (5 bases). The CDR3 covers 14 residues. Looked up from germline, CDR1 is MNHEY and CDR2 is SMNVEV (reference sequence). V was cut by 4 bases and J by 5 bases, with 11 bases left in between. The CDR3 nucleotides are TGTGCCAGCAGTTGGGCCGGGGAGACCGGGGAGCTGTTTTTT. This encodes CASSWAGETGELFF.

This clonotype was detected many times. The J gene is TRBJ1-1, the V gene TRBV7-8; 7 nucleotides align to TRBD1. Germline CDR1 is SGHVS and CDR2 is FQNEAQ. V shed 4 bases and J 1 base; nucleotides not matched to a gene: 9. The CDR3 runs to 16 residues. The DNA of the CDR3 is TGTGCCAGCAGCTCCCGACTACGGACAGGGAACACTGAAGCTTTCTTT. This gives the protein CASSSRLRTGNTEAFF.

This clonotype was picked up a small number of times. The chain uses TRBV14 and TRBJ1-1; 10 bases align to TRBD1. The CDR3 consists of 15 residues. V lost 0 bases to trimming and J lost 7 bases; unmatched junction nucleotides: 5. Germline CDR1 reads SGHDN; CDR2 reads FVKESK. The DNA of the CDR3 is TGTGCCAGCAGCCAAGAAGGGACAGGGGACTTTGAAGCTTTCTTT. This gives the protein CASSQEGTGDFEAFF.

This clonotype has ten or more counts. The chain couples TRBV7-2 to TRBJ1-6, with D perhaps TRBD1 (6 bases). Trimming took off 3 bases at V and 4 bases at J, with 13 bases between the two ends. Per germline, CDR1 SGHTA and CDR2 FQGNSA. The CDR3 totals 16 residues. CDR3 residues: CASSFAGGAYNSPLHF. CDR3 coding DNA: TGTGCCAGCAGCTTTGCGGGGGGCGCTTATAATTCACCCCTCCACTTT.

The chain combines TRBV14 with TRBJ2-3; D unclear. The CDR3 consists of 13 residues. Germline CDR1 SGHDN, CDR2 FVKESK. Trimming cost V 2 bases and J 10 bases, with 13 bases left between them. The CDR3 region is CASSQWGLEAQYF. The DNA for the CDR3 is TGTGCCAGCAGCCAATGGGGATTAGAGGCGCAGTATTTT.

This clonotype appeared many times. V gene TRBV6-5 combines with J gene TRBJ2-2, with 8 bases matching TRBD1. V shed 6 bases and J 3 bases; nucleotides not matched to a gene: 3. The CDR3 has 14 amino acids. CDR1 is MNHEY, CDR2 SVGAGI, per germline. The CDR3 DNA sequence: TGTGCCAGCAGATCGACAGGGGACACCGGGGAGCTGTTTTTT. Translated: CASRSTGDTGELFF.

V usage is TRBV5-4 and J usage is TRBJ1-1, with D maybe TRBD1 (6 bases). The CDR3 spans 15 residues. V lost 4 bases, J lost 1 base, and 14 bases lay in between. Germline values: CDR1 SGHNT, CDR2 YYREEE (reference sequence). The CDR3 nucleotides read TGTGCCAGCAGCCCCCGCGACAGGCCGAACACTGAAGCTTTCTTT. Translating gives CASSPRDRPNTEAFF.

This clonotype was seen a few times. The rearrangement links TRBV11-3 to TRBJ1-6; D is unresolved. The CDR3 runs 15 residues. Trimming cost V 6 bases and J 7 bases, with 16 bases left between them. Per the germline V gene, CDR1 is SGHNT and CDR2 is YENEEA. The CDR3 DNA reads as TGTGCCAGCAGTCTTACCCCCGGAGGAAATTCACCCCTCCACTTT. It translates to CASSLTPGGNSPLHF.

This clonotype was detected ten times or more. The V and J genes are TRBV7-2 and TRBJ2-1; 8 bases agree with TRBD1. The V and J ends lost 5 bases and 9 bases, in that order; junction bases with no gene match: 12. The germline gives CDR1 SGHTA, CDR2 FQGNSA. There are 15 residues in the CDR3. CDR3: CASSPQTGARGEQFF. In DNA, the CDR3 is TGTGCCAGCAGCCCCCAGACAGGGGCCCGCGGTGAGCAGTTCTTC. Combining the CDR3 with reference TRBV7-2 and TRBJ2-1 gives the whole variable domain GAGVSQSPSNKVTEKGKDVELRCDPISGHTALYWYRQSLGQGLEFLIYFQGNSAPDKSGLPSDRFSAERTGGSVSTLTIQRTQQEDSAVYLCASSPQTGARGEQFFGPGTRLTVL.

This clonotype appeared a few times. The chain is built from TRBV12-3 or TRBV12-4 and TRBJ2-4; TRBD2 aligns across 8 bases. Trimming at V came to 3 bases and at J to 5 bases, leaving 6 bases not matched to a gene. This CDR3 is 15 amino acids long. The chain's CDR3 is CASSFGRGSQNIQYF. Here the CDR3 DNA reads TGTGCCAGCAGTTTCGGGAGGGGATCCCAAAACATTCAGTACTTC.

The chain couples TRBV20-1 to TRBJ1-2, with no clear D. CDR3 length: 12 amino acids. V lost 3 bases and J 5 bases, leaving 10 bases between the germline ends. CDR1 is DFQATT and CDR2 is SNEGSKA in the germline V gene (reference sequence). The CDR3, as DNA: TGCAGTGCTAGGGTTTCTTGGTATGGCTACACCTTC. Protein product: CSARVSWYGYTF.

This clonotype was observed at least ten times. This sequence joins TRBV19 and TRBJ1-5, with D uncertain. With 2 bases removed from V and 9 bases from J, the gap between germline ends came to 8 bases. The CDR3 sequence is 12 residues long. CDR1 is LNHDA, CDR2 SQIVND, per germline (reference sequence). CDR3 sequence reads: CASSISSSPQHF. The CDR3 nucleotides are TGTGCCAGTAGTATATCCTCGTCGCCCCAGCATTTT.

This clonotype was recorded many times. The V and J genes are TRBV7-9 and TRBJ2-3, with 12 nucleotides matching TRBD2. J was trimmed by 1 base and V by 6 bases; bases with no gene match: 2. CDR3 length: 15 amino acids. Per the germline V gene, CDR1 is SEHNR and CDR2 is FQNEAQ (reference sequence). The CDR3 bases are TGTGCCAGCAGGAGGACTAGCGGGGGCACAGATACGCAGTATTTT. It codes for CASRRTSGGTDTQYF.

Ten or more counts support this clonotype. CDR3 nucleotide sequence: TGTGCCAGCAGTTTCTTAGCCGAGCAGTACTTC. As protein: CASSFLAEQYF. The rearrangement uses TRBV28 and TRBJ2-7; D uncertain. Germline V gene lookup returns CDR1 MDHEN and CDR2 SYDVKM. CDR3 length equals 11 residues. The germline V and J ends were trimmed by 3 bases and 6 bases, with 6 bases remaining between them. The complete variable domain, with remaining parts taken from reference TRBV28 and TRBJ2-7, reads DVKVTQSSRYLVKRTGEKVFLECVQDMDHENMFWYRQDPGLGLRLIYFSYDVKMKEKGDIPEGYSVSREKKERFSLILESASTNQTSMYLCASSFLAEQYFGPGTRLTVT.

The J gene is TRBJ2-5, the V gene TRBV24-1, with 9 bases lining up with TRBD1. CDR3 length equals 14 residues. V shed 3 bases, J shed 5 bases, and the junction held 3 bases outside the gene matches. The germline V gene has CDR1 KGHDR and CDR2 SFDVKD. The CDR3 DNA follows: TGTGCCACCAGTGATCCGACAGGGGGGGAGACCCAGTACTTC. This translates into CATSDPTGGETQYF.